This T cell receptor (beta chain) appears in the sequencing data of a study of blood T cell repertoires in COVID-19. Study as a whole: PBMCs, B-cell-depleted T cells, or T cells were the source of the cDNA or gDNA that made up the material.

This clone was seen only once. Libraries were prepared by immunoSEQ multiplex PCR; TCRdb keeps only in-frame clonotypes and omits some of them. The sample records 200,000 or so clones, around 81% being singletons. Unmatched junction bases numbered 17, after V lost 4 bases and J lost 4 bases. CDR1 SGHKS and CDR2 YYEKEE come from the germline V gene (reference sequence). The CDR3 covers 19 residues. The chain is built from TRBV5-5 and TRBJ1-2; 12 nucleotides match TRBD1. The receptor was isolated from a woman of 80 years or more with COVID-19, enrolled during active disease. The source material was peripheral blood. The CDR3 sequence is CASSGSLSGTGGYGYGYTF. The CDR3 DNA sequence: TGTGCCAGCAGCGGATCCCTTTCCGGGACAGGGGGCTATGGCTATGGCTACACCTTC.